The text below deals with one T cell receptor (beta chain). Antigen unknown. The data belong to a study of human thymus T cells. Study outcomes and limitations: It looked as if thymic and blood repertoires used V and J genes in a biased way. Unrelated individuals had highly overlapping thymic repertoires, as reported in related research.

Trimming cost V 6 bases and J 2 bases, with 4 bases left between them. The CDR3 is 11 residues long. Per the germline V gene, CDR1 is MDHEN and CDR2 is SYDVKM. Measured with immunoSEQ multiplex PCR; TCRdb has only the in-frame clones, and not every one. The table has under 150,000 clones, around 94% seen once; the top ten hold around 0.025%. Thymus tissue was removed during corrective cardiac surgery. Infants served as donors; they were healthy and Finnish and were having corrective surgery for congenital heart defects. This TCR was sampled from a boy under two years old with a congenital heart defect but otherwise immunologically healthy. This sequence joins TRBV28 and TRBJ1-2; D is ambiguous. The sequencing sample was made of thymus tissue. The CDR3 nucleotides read TGTGCCAGCAGGGTAAACTATGGCTACACCTTC. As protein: CASRVNYGYTF.